This TCR beta chain was identified during a study of blood T cell repertoires in COVID-19. Study-level information: Researchers got acute and convalescent COVID-19 samples from the United States, Italy and Spain. From T cells, B-cell-depleted T cells, or PBMCs came the material, which was cDNA or gDNA.

Authors' analysis steps: For nucleated cells, counts were estimated from reference gene primer amplification. Using immunoSEQ multiplex PCR, the repertoire was profiled, and TCRdb retains in-frame clones only, with some absent. That table supplies the V and J calls and clone size; D and trimming were determined from the DNA. The sample lists 250,000 to 300,000 clones, around 90% occurring once. V was shortened by 0 bases and J by 8 bases, with 9 bases between the two germline ends. The CDR3 has 13 amino acids. Germline values: CDR1 SGDLS, CDR2 YYNGEE. The chain carries TRBV9 and TRBJ2-1, with no clear D. The receptor was derived from a woman in her 30s with acute or convalescent COVID-19. Sequenced: peripheral blood. Written as DNA, the CDR3 is TGTGCCAGCAGCGTAGAAGCAATGGATGAGCAGTTCTTC. Amino acid sequence: CASSVEAMDEQFF.